This T cell receptor beta chain was sequenced for a study of cytomegalovirus exposure and HLA in healthy donors. Overall study: An earlier analysis identified 117 million unique TCR beta sequences in 150 million to 200 million T cells. For the approximately 400 genotyped donors, 75% to 90% fell within the Caucasian-associated ancestry cluster. Study results and limitations: DRB1 had the most TCR associations and HLA-C the fewest, a later analysis found, with rates varying by HLA locus. As was reported, the classifier diagnosed cytomegalovirus status with high specificity and sensitivity.

Both 60 Vbeta primers and 13 Jbeta primers went into the PCR. Sequenced by immunoSEQ multiplex PCR; TCRdb stores in-frame clones only, minus some. This sample has about 160,000 clones, with about 80% found just once. Note on this clone: Its target is unknown.

Per the germline V gene, CDR1 is SEHNR and CDR2 is FQNEAQ (reference sequence). V lost 0 bases and J lost 10; bases outside the gene matches: 11. CDR3 size: 16 residues. The sequence was collected from a woman between 50 and 59 years old in good health and CMV-seronegative. V gene TRBV7-9 combines with J gene TRBJ2-4; 8 bases fit TRBD2. The sequencing input was PBMCs. CDR3 protein: CASSLAYGSGTMIQYF. The CDR3 DNA is TGTGCCAGCAGCTTAGCGTATGGTAGCGGGACGATGATTCAGTACTTC.